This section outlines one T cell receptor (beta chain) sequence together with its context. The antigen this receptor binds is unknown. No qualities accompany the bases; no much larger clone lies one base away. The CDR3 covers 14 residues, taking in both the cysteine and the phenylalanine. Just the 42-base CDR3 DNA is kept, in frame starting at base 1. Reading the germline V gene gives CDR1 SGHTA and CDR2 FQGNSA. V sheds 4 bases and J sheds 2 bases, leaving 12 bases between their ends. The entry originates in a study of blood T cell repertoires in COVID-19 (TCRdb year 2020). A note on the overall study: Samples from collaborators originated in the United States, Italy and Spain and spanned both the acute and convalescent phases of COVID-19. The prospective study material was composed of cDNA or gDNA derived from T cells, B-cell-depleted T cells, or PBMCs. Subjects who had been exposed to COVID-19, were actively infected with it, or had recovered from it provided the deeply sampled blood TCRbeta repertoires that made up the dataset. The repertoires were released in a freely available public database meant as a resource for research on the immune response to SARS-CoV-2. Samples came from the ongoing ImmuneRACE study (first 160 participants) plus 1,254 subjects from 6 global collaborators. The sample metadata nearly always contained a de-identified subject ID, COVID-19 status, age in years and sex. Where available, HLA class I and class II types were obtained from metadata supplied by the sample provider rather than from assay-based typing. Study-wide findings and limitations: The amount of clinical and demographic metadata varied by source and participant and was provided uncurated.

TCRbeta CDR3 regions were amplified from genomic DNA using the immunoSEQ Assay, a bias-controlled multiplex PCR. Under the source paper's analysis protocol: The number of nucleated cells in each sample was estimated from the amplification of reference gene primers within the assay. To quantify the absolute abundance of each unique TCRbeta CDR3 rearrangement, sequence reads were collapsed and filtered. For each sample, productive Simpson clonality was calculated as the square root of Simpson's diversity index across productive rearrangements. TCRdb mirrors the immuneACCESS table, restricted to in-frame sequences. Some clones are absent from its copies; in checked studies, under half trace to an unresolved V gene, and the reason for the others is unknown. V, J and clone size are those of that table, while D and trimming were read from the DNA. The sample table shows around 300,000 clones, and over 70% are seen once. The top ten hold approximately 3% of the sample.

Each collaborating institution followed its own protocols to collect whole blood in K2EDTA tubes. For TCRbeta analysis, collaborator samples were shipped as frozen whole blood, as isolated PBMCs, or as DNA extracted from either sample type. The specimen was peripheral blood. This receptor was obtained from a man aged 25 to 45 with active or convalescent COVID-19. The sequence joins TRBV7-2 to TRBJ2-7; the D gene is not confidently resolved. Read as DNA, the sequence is TGTGCCAGCAGCTCAAGCCGGGTCGCCTACGAGCAGTACTTC. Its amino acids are CASSSSRVAYEQYF. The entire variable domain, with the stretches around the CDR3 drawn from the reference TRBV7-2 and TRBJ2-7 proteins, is GAGVSQSPSNKVTEKGKDVELRCDPISGHTALYWYRQSLGQGLEFLIYFQGNSAPDKSGLPSDRFSAERTGGSVSTLTIQRTQQEDSAVYLCASSSSRVAYEQYFGPGTRLTVT.